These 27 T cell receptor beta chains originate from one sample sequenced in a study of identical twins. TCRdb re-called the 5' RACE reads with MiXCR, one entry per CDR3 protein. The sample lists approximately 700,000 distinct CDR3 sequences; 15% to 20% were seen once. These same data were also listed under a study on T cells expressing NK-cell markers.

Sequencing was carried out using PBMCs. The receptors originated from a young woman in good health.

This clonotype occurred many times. The CDR3 loop is CASRGLAGGPETQYF. DNA for the CDR3: TGTGCCAGCAGGGGACTAGCGGGAGGGCCAGAGACCCAGTACTTC. V and J are TRBV6-1 and TRBJ2-5, with TRBD2 matching over 16 bases. CDR1 and CDR2 (germline): MNHNS, SASEGT. The CDR3 totals 15 residues. V gave up 6 bases and J gave up 4 bases; unmatched junction bases: 2.

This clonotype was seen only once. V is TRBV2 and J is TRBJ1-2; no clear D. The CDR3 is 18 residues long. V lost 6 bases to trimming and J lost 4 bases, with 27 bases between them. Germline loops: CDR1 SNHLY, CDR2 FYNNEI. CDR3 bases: TGTGCCAGCAGGCCATTTTTCGACCTACCCCTTAACTTCTATGGCTACACCTTC. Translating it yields CASRPFFDLPLNFYGYTF.

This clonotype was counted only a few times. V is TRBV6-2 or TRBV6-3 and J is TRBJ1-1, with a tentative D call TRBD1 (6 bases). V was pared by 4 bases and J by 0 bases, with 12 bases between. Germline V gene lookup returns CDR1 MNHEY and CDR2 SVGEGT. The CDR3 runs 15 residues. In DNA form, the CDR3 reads TGTGCCAGCAGTTCCGCCGGGACATTGAACACTGAAGCTTTCTTT. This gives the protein CASSSAGTLNTEAFF.

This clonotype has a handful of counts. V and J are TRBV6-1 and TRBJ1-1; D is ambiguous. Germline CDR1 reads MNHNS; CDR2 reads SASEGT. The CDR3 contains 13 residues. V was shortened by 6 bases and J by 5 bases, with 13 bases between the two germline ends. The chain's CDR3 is CASRTVRGTEAFF. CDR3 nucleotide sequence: TGTGCCAGCAGGACCGTAAGAGGAACTGAAGCTTTCTTT.

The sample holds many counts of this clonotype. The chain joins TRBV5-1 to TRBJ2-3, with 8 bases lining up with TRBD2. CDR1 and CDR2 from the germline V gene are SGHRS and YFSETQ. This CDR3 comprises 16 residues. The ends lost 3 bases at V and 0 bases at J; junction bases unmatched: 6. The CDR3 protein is CASSSSERGSTDTQYF. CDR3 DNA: TGCGCCAGCAGCTCTTCTGAGCGGGGGAGCACAGATACGCAGTATTTT.

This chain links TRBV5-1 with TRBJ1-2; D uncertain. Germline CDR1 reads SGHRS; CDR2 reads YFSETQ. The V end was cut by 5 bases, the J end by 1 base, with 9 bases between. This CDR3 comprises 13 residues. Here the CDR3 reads CASRRDVNYGYTF. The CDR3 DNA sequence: TGCGCCAGCAGAAGGGATGTTAACTATGGCTACACCTTC.

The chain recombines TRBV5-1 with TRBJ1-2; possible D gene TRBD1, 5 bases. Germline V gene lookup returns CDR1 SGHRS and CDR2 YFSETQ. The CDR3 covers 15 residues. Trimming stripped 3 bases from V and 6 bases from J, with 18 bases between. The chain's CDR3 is CASSSIRADGDGYTF. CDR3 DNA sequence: TGCGCCAGCAGCTCCATCAGGGCTGACGGGGATGGCTACACCTTC.

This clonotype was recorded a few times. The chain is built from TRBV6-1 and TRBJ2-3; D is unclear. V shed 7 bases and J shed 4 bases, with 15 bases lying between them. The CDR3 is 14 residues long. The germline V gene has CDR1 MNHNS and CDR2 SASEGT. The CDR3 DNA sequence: TGTGCCAGCATGCCGGGCCTCTCATCAGATACGCAGTATTTT. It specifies CASMPGLSSDTQYF.

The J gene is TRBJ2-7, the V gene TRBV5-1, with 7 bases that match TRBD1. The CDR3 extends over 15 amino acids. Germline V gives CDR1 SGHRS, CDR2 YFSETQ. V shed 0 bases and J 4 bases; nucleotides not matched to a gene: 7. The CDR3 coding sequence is TGCGCCAGCAGCTTGGGAGACAGGGAGCGTTACGAGCAGTACTTC. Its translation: CASSLGDRERYEQYF.

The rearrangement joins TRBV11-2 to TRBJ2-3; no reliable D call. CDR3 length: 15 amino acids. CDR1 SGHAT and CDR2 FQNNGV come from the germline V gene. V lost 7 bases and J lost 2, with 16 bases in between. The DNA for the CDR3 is TGTGCCAGCAAGGACCCACGACATCTCACAGATACGCAGTATTTT. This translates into CASKDPRHLTDTQYF.

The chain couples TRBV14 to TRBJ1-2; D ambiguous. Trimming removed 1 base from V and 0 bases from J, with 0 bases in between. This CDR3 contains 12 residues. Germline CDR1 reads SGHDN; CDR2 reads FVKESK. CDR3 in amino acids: CASSQANYGYTF. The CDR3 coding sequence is TGTGCCAGCAGCCAAGCTAACTATGGCTACACCTTC.

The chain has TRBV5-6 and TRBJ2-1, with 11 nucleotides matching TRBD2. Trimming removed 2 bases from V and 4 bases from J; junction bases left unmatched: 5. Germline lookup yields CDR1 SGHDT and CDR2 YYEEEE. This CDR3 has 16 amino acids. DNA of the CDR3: TGTGCCAGCAGCTTTGTGACTAGCGGGGATTACAATGAGCAGTTCTTC. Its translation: CASSFVTSGDYNEQFF.

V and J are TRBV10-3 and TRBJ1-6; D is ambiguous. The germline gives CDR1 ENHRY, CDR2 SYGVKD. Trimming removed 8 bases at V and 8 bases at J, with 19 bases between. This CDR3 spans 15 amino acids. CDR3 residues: CAISLGLPQDSPLHF. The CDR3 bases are TGTGCCATCTCCCTCGGGCTCCCGCAGGATTCACCCCTCCACTTT.

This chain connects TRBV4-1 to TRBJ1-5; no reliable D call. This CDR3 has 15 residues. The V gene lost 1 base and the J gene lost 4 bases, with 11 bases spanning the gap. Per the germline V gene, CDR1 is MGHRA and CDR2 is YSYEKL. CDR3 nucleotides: TGCGCCAGCAGCCAAGTTCCGGCACCGAATCAGCCCCAGCATTTT. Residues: CASSQVPAPNQPQHF.

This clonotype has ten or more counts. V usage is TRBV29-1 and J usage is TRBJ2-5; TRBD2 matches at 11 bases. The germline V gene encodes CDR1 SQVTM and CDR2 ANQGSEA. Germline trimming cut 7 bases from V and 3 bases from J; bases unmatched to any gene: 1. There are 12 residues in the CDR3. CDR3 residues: CSGGLAEETQYF. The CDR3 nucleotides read TGCAGCGGGGGACTAGCGGAAGAGACCCAGTACTTC.

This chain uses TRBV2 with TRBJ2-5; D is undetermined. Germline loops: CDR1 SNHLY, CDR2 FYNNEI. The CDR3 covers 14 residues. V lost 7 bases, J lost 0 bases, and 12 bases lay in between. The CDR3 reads CASKPGSYQETQYF. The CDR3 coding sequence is TGTGCCAGCAAGCCGGGCTCGTACCAAGAGACCCAGTACTTC.

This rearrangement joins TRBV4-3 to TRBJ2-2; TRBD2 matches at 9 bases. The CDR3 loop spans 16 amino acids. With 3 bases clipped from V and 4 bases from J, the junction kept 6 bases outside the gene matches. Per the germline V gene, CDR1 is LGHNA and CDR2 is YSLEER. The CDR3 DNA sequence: TGCGCCAGCAGCCAGTTAGCGGGAGACGGCACCGGGGAGCTGTTTTTT. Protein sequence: CASSQLAGDGTGELFF.

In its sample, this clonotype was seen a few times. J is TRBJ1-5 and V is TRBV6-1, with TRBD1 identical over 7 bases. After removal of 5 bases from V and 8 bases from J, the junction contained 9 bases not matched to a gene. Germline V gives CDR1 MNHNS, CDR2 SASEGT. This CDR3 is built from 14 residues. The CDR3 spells CASSPRQGAEPQHF. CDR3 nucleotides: TGTGCCAGCAGTCCAAGACAGGGAGCGGAGCCCCAGCATTTT.

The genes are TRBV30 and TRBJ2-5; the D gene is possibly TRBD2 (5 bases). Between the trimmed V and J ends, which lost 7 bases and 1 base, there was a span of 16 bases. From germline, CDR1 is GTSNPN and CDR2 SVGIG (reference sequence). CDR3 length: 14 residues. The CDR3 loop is CASEGGVFQETQYF. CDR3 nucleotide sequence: TGTGCCTCGGAAGGAGGAGTTTTCCAAGAGACCCAGTACTTC. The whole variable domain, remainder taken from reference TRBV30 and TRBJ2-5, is SQTIHQWPATLVQPVGSPLSLECTVEGTSNPNLYWYRQAAGRGLQLLFYSVGIGQISSEVPQNLSASRPQDRQFILSSKKLLLSDSGFYLCASEGGVFQETQYFGPGTRLLVL.

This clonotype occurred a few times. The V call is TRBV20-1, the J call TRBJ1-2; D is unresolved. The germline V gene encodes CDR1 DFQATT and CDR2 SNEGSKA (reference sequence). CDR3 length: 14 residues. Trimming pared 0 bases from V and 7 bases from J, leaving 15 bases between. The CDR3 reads CSARDRRGTGGYTF. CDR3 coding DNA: TGCAGTGCTAGAGATCGGCGGGGAACGGGTGGCTACACCTTC.

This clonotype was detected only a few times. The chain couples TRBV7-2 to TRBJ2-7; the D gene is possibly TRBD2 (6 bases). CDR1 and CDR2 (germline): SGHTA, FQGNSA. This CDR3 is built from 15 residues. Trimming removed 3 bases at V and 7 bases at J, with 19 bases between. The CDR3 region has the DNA TGTGCCAGCAGCTTTGTGGTGGGGCTTGGGAGGGAGCAGTACTTC. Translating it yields CASSFVVGLGREQYF.

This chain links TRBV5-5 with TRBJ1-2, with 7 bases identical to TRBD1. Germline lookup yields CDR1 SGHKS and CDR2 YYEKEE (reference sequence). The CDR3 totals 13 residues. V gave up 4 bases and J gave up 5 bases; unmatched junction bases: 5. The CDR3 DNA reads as TGTGCCAGCAGCATTACAGGGGAGTATGGCTACACCTTC. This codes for CASSITGEYGYTF. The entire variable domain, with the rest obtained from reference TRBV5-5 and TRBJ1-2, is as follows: DAGVTQSPTHLIKTRGQQVTLRCSPISGHKSVSWYQQVLGQGPQFIFQYYEKEERGRGNFPDRFSARQFPNYSSELNVNALLLGDSALYLCASSITGEYGYTFGSGTRLTVV.

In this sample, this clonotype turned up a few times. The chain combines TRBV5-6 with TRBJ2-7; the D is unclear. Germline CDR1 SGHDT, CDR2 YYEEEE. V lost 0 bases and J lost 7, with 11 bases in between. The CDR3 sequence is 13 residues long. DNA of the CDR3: TGTGCCAGCAGCTTGGGGGCAGGTGGGGAGCAGTACTTC. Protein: CASSLGAGGEQYF. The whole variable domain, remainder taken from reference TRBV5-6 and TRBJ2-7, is DAGVTQSPTHLIKTRGQQVTLRCSPKSGHDTVSWYQQALGQGPQFIFQYYEEEERQRGNFPDRFSGHQFPNYSSELNVNALLLGDSALYLCASSLGAGGEQYFGPGTRLTVT.

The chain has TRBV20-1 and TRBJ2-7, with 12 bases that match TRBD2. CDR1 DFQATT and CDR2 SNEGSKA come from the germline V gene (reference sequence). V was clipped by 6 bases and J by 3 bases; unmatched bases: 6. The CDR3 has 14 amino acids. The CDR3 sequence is CSASTSGRYYEQYF. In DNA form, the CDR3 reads TGCAGTGCGTCGACTAGCGGGAGATACTACGAGCAGTACTTC.

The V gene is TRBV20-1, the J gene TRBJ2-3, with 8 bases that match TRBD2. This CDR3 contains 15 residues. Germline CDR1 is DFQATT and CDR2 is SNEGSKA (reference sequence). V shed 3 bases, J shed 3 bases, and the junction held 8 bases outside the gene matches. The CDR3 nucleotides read TGCAGTGCTAGGGACAGCGGGAGAGGGACAGATACGCAGTATTTT. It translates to CSARDSGRGTDTQYF.

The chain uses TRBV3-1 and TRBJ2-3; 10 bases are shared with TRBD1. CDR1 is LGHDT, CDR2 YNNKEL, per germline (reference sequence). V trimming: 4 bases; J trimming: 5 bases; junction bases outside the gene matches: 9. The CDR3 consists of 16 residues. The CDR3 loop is CASSLRDRGWQDTQYF. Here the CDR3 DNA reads TGTGCCAGCAGCCTCCGGGACAGGGGATGGCAAGATACGCAGTATTTT.

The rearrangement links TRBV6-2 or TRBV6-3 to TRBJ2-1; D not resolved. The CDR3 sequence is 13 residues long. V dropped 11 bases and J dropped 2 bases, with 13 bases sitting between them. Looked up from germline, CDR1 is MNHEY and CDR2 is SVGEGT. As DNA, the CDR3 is TGTGCCGGACGACTTTCCACCTACAATGAGCAGTTCTTC. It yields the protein CAGRLSTYNEQFF.